A selection of T cell receptor beta chains follows, all from one sample in a study of T cell responses to AZD1222 COVID-19 vaccine. Profiling relied on immunoSEQ multiplex PCR, and the TCRdb table lists in-frame clones only, not all of them. The sample has about 200,000 clones; about 94% are singletons. The sequencing used peripheral blood, collected 28 days after the second dose of the MenACWY control vaccine. The source is an adult who received the MenACWY meningococcal vaccine as a control. CDR3s include the opening cysteine and the closing phenylalanine or tryptophan. A D gene is named only where the DNA matches it firmly. Expanded clones are given a class, and other clones once, few, many or no size at all.

>TRBV10-3|-|-|TRBJ2-5
TGTGCCATCAGTACTATGCAAGAGACCCAGTACTTC
CAISTMQETQYF
>TRBV12-3/TRBV12-4|-|-|TRBJ2-6
TGTGCCAGCAGCCAATCTGGGGCCAACGTCCTGACTTTC
CASSQSGANVLTF
>TRBV6-2/TRBV6-3|TRBD1|-|TRBJ1-2
TGTGCCAGCAGTTACGAAGGCAGGGGGACCTTC
CASSYEGRGTF
>TRBV9|TRBD1|-|TRBJ1-2
TGTGCCAGCAGCTCCCGACAGGGTAATACCGATGGCTACACCTTC
CASSSRQGNTDGYTF
>TRBV12-3/TRBV12-4|-|-|TRBJ2-1
TGTGCCAGCAGTCCCGGGACTGCCAATGAGCAGTTCTTC
CASSPGTANEQFF
>TRBV5-4|-|once|TRBJ1-6
TGTGCCAGCAGCAGCCCGCCTCCAGGGAATTCACCCCTCCACTTT
CASSSPPPGNSPLHF
>TRBV9|TRBD2|once|TRBJ2-1
TGTGCCAGCAGCGTGACTAGCGGGGGCGATGAGCAGTTCTTC
CASSVTSGGDEQFF
>TRBV19|-|-|TRBJ2-3
TGTGCCAGTAGTCCCCCGGGCACAGATACGCAGTATTTT
CASSPPGTDTQYF
>TRBV24-1|-|once|TRBJ2-1
TGTGCCACCAGTGATGACCGAGGTTATGAGCAGTTCTTC
CATSDDRGYEQFF
>TRBV27|-|-|TRBJ1-4
TGTGCCAGCAGTCCCCAGGTTGGCAGGGGCGGCAATGAAAAACTGTTTTTT
CASSPQVGRGGNEKLFF
>TRBV29-1|TRBD1|-|TRBJ2-7
TGCAGCGTTGAAGGGGACAGGGGTGACGAGCAGTACTTC
CSVEGDRGDEQYF
>TRBV7-2|-|-|TRBJ2-7
TGTGCCAGCAGCTTATCGGAACGTCGAGGGGCCTACGAGCAGTACTTC
CASSLSERRGAYEQYF
>TRBV5-1|TRBD2|-|TRBJ2-7
TGCGCCAGCAGCCAGGGACTAGCGGGAGGGCCCTCCTACGAGCAGTACTTC
CASSQGLAGGPSYEQYF
>TRBV19|-|-|TRBJ1-5
TGTGCCACTACAGACTCCAGGGGATGGAGTCAGCCCCAGCATTTT
CATTDSRGWSQPQHF
>TRBV27|-|-|TRBJ1-1
TGTGCCAGCAGCCCCATATTGGGGGATAGAAAAACTGAAGCTTTCTTT
CASSPILGDRKTEAFF
>TRBV30|-|-|TRBJ2-7
TGTGCCTGGAGTGTCATAGGGGCCGACGACGAGCAGTACTTC
CAWSVIGADDEQYF
>TRBV9|TRBD1|once|TRBJ1-1
TGTGCCAGCAGCAATGGGGACAGGAATAGGGACACTGAAGCTTTCTTT
CASSNGDRNRDTEAFF
>TRBV5-4|TRBD1|-|TRBJ1-2
TGTGCCAGCAGCTCTCTACAGGGGACCTATGGCTACACCTTC
CASSSLQGTYGYTF
>TRBV24-1|TRBD1|-|TRBJ2-5
TGTGCCACCAGTGATTCGGAGACAGGGTACCAAGAGACCCAGTACTTC
CATSDSETGYQETQYF
>TRBV10-3|TRBD1|-|TRBJ1-4
TGTGCCATCAGTGACCCCGGACAGGGTGGAGAAAAACTGTTTTTT
CAISDPGQGGEKLFF
>TRBV27|TRBD2|-|TRBJ2-5
TGTGCCAGCAGTCGCTTGGGACTAGCGGCGCAAGAGACCCAGTACTTC
CASSRLGLAAQETQYF
>TRBV19|TRBD1|-|TRBJ1-5
TGTGCCACCCAGGGGGGAGGTCAGCCCCAGCATTTT
CATQGGGQPQHF
>TRBV7-6|TRBD1|-|TRBJ1-6
TGTGCCAGCAGCGTACAGGGGAATTCACCCCTCCACTTT
CASSVQGNSPLHF
>TRBV2|-|-|TRBJ2-7
TGTGCCAGCCACCGGGACACCTACGAGCAGTACTTC
CASHRDTYEQYF
>TRBV6-5|-|-|TRBJ1-2
TGTGCCAGCAGTTACTCGCCAGAGTATGGCTACACCTTC
CASSYSPEYGYTF
>TRBV2|TRBD2|-|TRBJ2-1
TGTGCCAGCAGTGAAGCAACTAGCGGGAGGGCCACCTACAATGAGCAGTTCTTC
CASSEATSGRATYNEQFF
>TRBV7-2|TRBD1|-|TRBJ2-7
TGTGCCAGCAGCTTAGGACAGGGGGCATTCTACGAGCAGTACTTC
CASSLGQGAFYEQYF
>TRBV7-8|TRBD2|-|TRBJ2-2
TGTGCCAGCAGCTTAGTGCGGGGGGGCCGTGGCACCGGGGAGCTGTTTTTT
CASSLVRGGRGTGELFF
>TRBV29-1|TRBD1|-|TRBJ1-3
TGCAGCGTTGGCCTAGGACAGGTGGGAAACACCATATATTTT
CSVGLGQVGNTIYF
>TRBV18|-|-|TRBJ2-7
TGTGCCAGCTCACCACCGTCGGGAGTCCACTACGAGCAGTACTTC
CASSPPSGVHYEQYF
>TRBV20-1|-|-|TRBJ2-7
TGCAGTGCTAGCGGTATCCACGAGCAGTACTTC
CSASGIHEQYF
>TRBV6-5|-|few|TRBJ2-2
TGTGCCAGCAGTCCCCCAGGGGCCGGGGAGCTGTTTTTT
CASSPPGAGELFF
>TRBV2|-|-|TRBJ2-7
TGTGCCAGCAGCGAGGAAGTTCCTACTGGCGAGCAGTACTTC
CASSEEVPTGEQYF
>TRBV29-1|TRBD1|-|TRBJ2-7
TGCAGCGCGCTAGGGCAGGGGGTTACCTACGAGCAGTACTTC
CSALGQGVTYEQYF
>TRBV2|-|-|TRBJ2-1
TGTGCCAGCAGGGGACTTGGAGTGGAGCAGTTCTTC
CASRGLGVEQFF
>TRBV6-1|-|once|TRBJ1-2
TGTGCCAGCAGTGACCGGGGGGCCCGGACAGTGGTGAAATATGGCTACACCTTC
CASSDRGARTVVKYGYTF
>TRBV7-9|-|once|TRBJ2-1
TGTGCCAGCAGCTTAGCGGGACACGTCATCGATGAGCAGTTCTTC
CASSLAGHVIDEQFF
>TRBV7-6|-|-|TRBJ1-3
TGTGCCAGCAGCTCTTTAAGAGACCGGGCTCCTCGCTCTGGAAACACCATATATTTT
CASSSLRDRAPRSGNTIYF
>TRBV5-1|-|-|TRBJ2-7
TGCGCCAGCAGCTTGGCTCCAGGGGTTTCCTACGAGCAGTACTTC
CASSLAPGVSYEQYF
>TRBV7-2|TRBD1|-|TRBJ1-2
TGTGCCAGCAGCTCAGACAGGGACTATGGCTACACCTTC
CASSSDRDYGYTF
>TRBV5-4|-|-|TRBJ2-7
TGTGCCAGCAGTCAACAGGGACTCTTCTACGAGCAGTACTTC
CASSQQGLFYEQYF
>TRBV5-4|-|-|TRBJ2-5
TGTGCCAGCAGCCCCAAGACCCAGTACTTC
CASSPKTQYF
>TRBV27|-|-|TRBJ1-1
TGTGCCAGCAGTCTTCAACAGGTGAACACTGAAGCTTTCTTT
CASSLQQVNTEAFF
>TRBV3-1/TRBV3-2|TRBD2|once|TRBJ2-1
TGTGCCAGCAGCCAAGATCATAGCGGGGCCTACAATGAGCAGTTCTTC
CASSQDHSGAYNEQFF
>TRBV10-3|TRBD1|-|TRBJ1-2
TGTGCCATCAGTGAGTCGGCAACAGGGGAGGGGCATGGCTACACCTTC
CAISESATGEGHGYTF
>TRBV11-2|TRBD1|-|TRBJ2-2
TGTGCCAGCAGCTCCCGGGACAGGGGAATATCGAACACCGGGGAGCTGTTTTTT
CASSSRDRGISNTGELFF
>TRBV6-5|-|-|TRBJ1-4
TGTGCCAGCAGCCAATCGACAGTTACAAATGAAAAACTGTTTTTT
CASSQSTVTNEKLFF
>TRBV15|-|once|TRBJ1-5
TGTGCCACCAGCAGAGTTAAAGGGCCCCAGCATTTT
CATSRVKGPQHF
>TRBV6-5|TRBD1|-|TRBJ1-2
TGTGCCAGCAGCGACAGGGGGCGCTTAGGCTACACCTTC
CASSDRGRLGYTF
>TRBV4-1|TRBD1|-|TRBJ1-2
TGCGCCAGCAGCCAAGGACCCGGGACAGGGGGATTATATGGCTACACCTTC
CASSQGPGTGGLYGYTF
>TRBV2|-|-|TRBJ1-3
TGTGCCAGCAGTTCGCCGGTATCTGGAAACACCATATATTTT
CASSSPVSGNTIYF
>TRBV7-9|-|-|TRBJ1-1
TGTGCCAGCAGCTCACCCGTGACCCAACTAGGGGGGAACACTGAAGCTTTCTTT
CASSSPVTQLGGNTEAFF
>TRBV2|TRBD2|-|TRBJ2-1
TGTGCCAGCAGTGAATATGGGCTAGCGGGAGGGGGCTACAATGAGCAGTTCTTC
CASSEYGLAGGGYNEQFF
>TRBV19|-|-|TRBJ1-2
TGTGCCGCTCACGCGGGGCTCTATGGCTACACCTTC
CAAHAGLYGYTF
>TRBV27|TRBD2|-|TRBJ2-1
TGTGCCAGCAGATGGCCGGGGGCGGGAGGTAGCGCCGATGAGCAGTTCTTC
CASRWPGAGGSADEQFF
>TRBV5-5|-|-|TRBJ2-7
TGTGCCAGCAGCTTGGCCGTGAGAAGCTCCTACGAGCAGTACTTC
CASSLAVRSSYEQYF
>TRBV11-3|-|-|TRBJ2-1
TGTGCCAGCAGCCCAAAGGACAGTAGCTCCTACAATGAGCAGTTCTTC
CASSPKDSSSYNEQFF